This entry concerns a single T cell receptor beta chain. Its antigen is not known. The data belong to a study of regulatory T cells in long-lasting Graves disease. Time point in this sample: persistent/refractory GD, antithyroid drugs over 5 years with positive TRAb. RNA extracted from PBMCs served as the sequencing template. Construction of the TCR beta libraries employed iRepertoire HTBI primers in conjunction with Arm-PCR of CDR3 regions. TCRdb fed the multiplex PCR reads into MiXCR, producing one record per CDR3 protein. The table shows 400,000 to 450,000 distinct CDR3 sequences, with about a quarter occurring only once. The CDR3 totals 17 residues. Trimming left V 5 bases short and J 4 bases short, with 24 bases between. Germline lookup yields CDR1 DFQATT and CDR2 SNEGSKA (reference sequence). General observations from the study: Among samples with persistent disease, TRBV28, TRBJ1-2 and TRBJ2-5 were favored.

This clonotype originated in a female donor with Graves disease. The source was peripheral blood mononuclear cells (PBMCs), collected when the disease was refractory, from a patient treated with antithyroid drugs. This chain connects TRBV20-1 to TRBJ1-5; D might be TRBD1 (5 bases). The CDR3 reads CSAVSPRDLSPNQPQHF. In DNA, the CDR3 is TGCAGTGCTGTCAGCCCCCGGGACCTTTCCCCAAATCAGCCCCAGCATTTT.